The present T cell receptor beta chain was sequenced within a study of technical replicates of blood from a few donors. Germline CDR1 SGHAT, CDR2 FQNNGV. Trimming took 3 bases from V and 4 from J, leaving 16 bases between them. This CDR3 comprises 15 residues. Clones were sequenced by immunoSEQ multiplex PCR, and TCRdb holds only the in-frame ones, with some missing. The sample lists roughly 100,000 clones; about 96% were seen once. The receptor comes from a human donor in good health. The chain combines TRBV11-2 with TRBJ2-7; a weak D match, TRBD2 (5 bases). The sample consisted of T cells isolated from PBMCs. The CDR3: CASSFAPGSLYEQYF. The CDR3, as DNA: TGTGCCAGCAGCTTCGCTCCGGGGTCTTTGTACGAGCAGTACTTC.